The 5 T cell receptor beta chains below all came from one sample that was sequenced in a study of T cell clonality in common variable immunodeficiency. Sequenced by immunoSEQ multiplex PCR; TCRdb stores in-frame clones only, minus some. Singletons are absent from the sample, which has tens of thousands of clones. Sequenced material: peripheral blood mononuclear cells. All receptors derive from a person between 18 and 75 years old in good health.

This clone appeared many times. The observed sequence ends 3 residues before the CDR3 terminus, with the missing tail filled in from the germline J gene. The V gene is TRBV6-2 or TRBV6-3, the J gene TRBJ2-3; the match to TRBD2 covers 13 bases. V lost 4 bases to trimming and J lost 7 bases; unmatched junction nucleotides: 8. The germline gives CDR1 MNHEY, CDR2 SVGEGT. The length of the CDR3 is 16 residues. Partial CDR3 DNA: TGTGCCAGCAGTTCACTAGCGGGGGGGCCCGGGAATACG. Its translation: CASSSLAGGPGNT. In full, the CDR3 is CASSSLAGGPGNTQYF.

In this sample, this clone turned up many times. From the germline J gene comes the end of the CDR3, since the read stops 3 residues before it. The genes are TRBV19 and TRBJ2-7, with 9 bases matching TRBD1. V lost 2 bases to trimming and J lost 2 bases; unmatched junction nucleotides: 7. The V gene's germline CDR1 is LNHDA and CDR2 SQIVND (reference sequence). CDR3 length: 16 amino acids. The CDR3 spells CASSISSGTGPYEQYF. The covered CDR3 bases are TGTGCCAGTAGTATAAGTTCCGGGACAGGGCCCTACGAG.

This clone has a count of ten or more. The DNA ends 3 residues before the CDR3 does, and the rest of the CDR3 is filled in from the germline J gene. J is TRBJ2-7 and V is TRBV7-8, with D uncertain. Per germline, CDR1 SGHVS and CDR2 FQNEAQ. CDR3 length: 15 residues. V lost 0 bases and J lost 3, with 12 bases in between. CDR3 DNA, as far as it was read: TGTGCCAGCAGCTTAGCGGGCAGGAGCATCTACGAG. Protein: CASSLAGRSIYE. The entire CDR3 sequence reads CASSLAGRSIYEQYF.

There are many counts of this clone. The read ends 3 residues before the CDR3 terminus; that terminus is restored from the germline J gene. V usage is TRBV5-5 and J usage is TRBJ1-1; TRBD1 agrees at 10 bases. After removal of 4 bases from V and 3 bases from J, the junction contained 3 bases not matched to a gene. Germline V gene lookup returns CDR1 SGHKS and CDR2 YYEKEE (reference sequence). CDR3 length: 14 amino acids. Incomplete CDR3 DNA: TGTGCCAGCAGCCTCGGGACAGGGGACACTGAA. It translates to CASSLGTGDTE. The complete CDR3 reads CASSLGTGDTEAFF.

In this sample, this clone turned up many times. The read gets to within 3 residues of the CDR3 end, and the germline J gene fills in the rest. The chain has TRBV7-3 and TRBJ2-7; a weak D match, TRBD1 (6 bases). This CDR3 is built from 14 residues. The V gene's germline CDR1 is SGHTA and CDR2 FQGTGA. Deletions cut 2 bases from V and 5 bases from J, with 13 bases between. The CDR3 sequence: CASSLFPGVDEQYF. CDR3 bases read: TGTGCCAGCAGCTTATTCCCAGGGGTCGACGAG.